This record concerns one TCR beta chain sequence. What it binds is unknown. This record belongs to a study of cytomegalovirus exposure and HLA in healthy donors. Findings and limits, study-wide: Confirmation in vitro established that three CMV-associated chains were specific for CMV antigens.

V lost 5 bases to trimming and J lost 0 bases; unmatched junction nucleotides: 15. Germline V lookup: CDR1 MDHEN, CDR2 SYDVKM. The CDR3 length is 18 residues. Measured with immunoSEQ multiplex PCR; TCRdb has only the in-frame clones, and not every one. The sample comprises 200,000 or so clones, 88% of which are singletons, and just under 3% rests with the top ten. The receptor was derived from a woman between 18 and 29 years old in good health and CMV-seronegative. Specimen: PBMCs. The chain is built from TRBV28 and TRBJ1-2; TRBD1 matches 7 bases. The CDR3 is CASSPIQNNRGTNYGYTF. CDR3 nucleotides: TGTGCCAGCAGTCCTATACAGAACAACAGGGGAACTAACTATGGCTACACCTTC.